The 5 T cell receptor beta chains below all came from one sample that was sequenced in a study of vaccination effects on CD4 cells after COVID-19. Some clones are missing from TCRdb's copy, which holds only in-frame ones; the method was immunoSEQ multiplex PCR. The table lists roughly 15,000 clones, 80% of them singletons. Sequencing followed a ViraFEST assay step that expanded antigen-specific CD4+ T cells with viral peptide pools. The culture ran for approximately 11 days before CD4+ T cells were isolated. Between March and December 2020, the person had a SARS-CoV-2 infection that PCR confirmed. Participants completed two doses of the BNT162b2 or mRNA-1273 vaccine. The antigens these receptors bind are not known. The source material was CD4+ T cells from PBMCs cultured with SARS-CoV-2 spike peptides, sampled after COVID-19 vaccination. All receptors come from a human donor who had a prior SARS-CoV-2 infection.

This sequence joins TRBV18 and TRBJ2-7; 7 nucleotides align to TRBD1. The length of the CDR3 is 14 residues. J was trimmed by 2 bases and V by 6 bases; bases with no gene match: 7. Per germline, CDR1 KGHSH and CDR2 LQKENI. CDR3 DNA sequence: TGTGCCAGCTCGCCGGACAGGAGCACCTACGAGCAGTACTTC. It translates to CASSPDRSTYEQYF.

V and J are TRBV9 and TRBJ1-3; 7 nucleotides align to TRBD1. J gave up 0 bases and V 4 bases, and 4 bases lay outside the gene matches. The CDR3 is 15 amino acids. The germline V gene encodes CDR1 SGDLS and CDR2 YYNGEE. The CDR3 DNA is TGTGCCAGCAGCTTCGACAGGGTCTCTGGAAACACCATATATTTT. Its translation: CASSFDRVSGNTIYF.

In DNA, the CDR3 is TGTGCCAGCAGTGAATTTATAGTTAGGTTACCGGAAGCTTTCTTT. It specifies CASSEFIVRLPEAFF. This chain uses TRBV6-1 with TRBJ1-1; D is unresolved. The V end lost 2 bases, the J end lost 8 bases, and 18 bases lay between the germline ends. There are 15 residues in the CDR3. The germline CDR1 and CDR2 sequences are MNHNS and SASEGT.

The gene calls are TRBV14 and TRBJ1-4; D unclear. This CDR3 spans 14 amino acids. Germline V gene data show CDR1 as SGHDN and CDR2 as FVKESK. Trimming took off 5 bases at V and 8 bases at J, with 15 bases between the two ends. Written as DNA, the CDR3 is TGTGCCAGCAGCTCCCAAGGGATTGAGGAAAAACTGTTTTTT. This sequence encodes CASSSQGIEEKLFF.

The V and J genes are TRBV3-1 (or the pseudogene TRBV3-2) and TRBJ2-7; maybe TRBD2 (6 bases). Per germline, CDR1 LGHDT and CDR2 YNNKEL (reference sequence). V was clipped by 1 base and J by 3 bases, with 19 bases between them. CDR3 length: 17 amino acids. The CDR3 DNA sequence: TGTGCCAGCAGCCAAGTTTTTGCGTCGGCGGGGAACTACGAGCAGTACTTC. Translating it yields CASSQVFASAGNYEQYF.